The 7 T cell receptor beta chains in this list originate from one sample, sequenced in a study of CD8 T cells in Susac syndrome. When the RNA was reverse transcribed, random hexamers were used with an input of about 0.5 to 1 ug. Each CDR3 protein gets one entry after TCRdb re-called the immunoSEQ multiplex PCR reads with MiXCR. The sample includes approximately 140,000 distinct CDR3 sequences, around 86% of them seen just once. Sequenced sample: CD8+ T cells from PBMCs. These receptors were taken from a human donor with multiple sclerosis.

V gene TRBV6-6 combines with J gene TRBJ1-2, with no clear D. V shed 2 bases and J shed 6 bases, with 13 bases lying between them. Germline V gene data show CDR1 as MNHNY and CDR2 as SVGAGI (reference sequence). This CDR3 has 14 residues. The CDR3 coding sequence is TGTGCCAGCAGTTACCTGACTGGTCGCAATGGCTACACCTTC. Protein: CASSYLTGRNGYTF.

This sequence joins TRBV12-3 or TRBV12-4 and TRBJ1-2; D uncertain. With 7 bases removed from V and 4 bases from J, the gap between germline ends came to 19 bases. The CDR3 runs 15 residues. The CDR3 reads CASTPDGNLIYGYTF. CDR3 coding DNA: TGTGCCAGCACCCCGGACGGAAACCTGATCTATGGCTACACCTTC.

The chain joins TRBV12-5 to TRBJ2-5, with D perhaps matching TRBD2 (6 bases). The CDR3 has 12 residues. Germline V gene lookup returns CDR1 LGHNT and CDR2 FRNRAP. Trimming shortened V by 5 bases and J by 13 bases, and 17 bases separated the two germline ends. CDR3: CASGIHPGLLYF. The CDR3 nucleotides read TGTGCTAGTGGTATTCACCCGGGACTCCTGTACTTC.

The rearrangement uses TRBV28 and TRBJ1-6; no reliable D call. This CDR3 comprises 16 residues. V lost 2 bases to trimming and J lost 10 bases, with 18 bases between them. The germline CDR1 and CDR2 sequences are MDHEN and SYDVKM. Here the CDR3 DNA reads TGTGCCAGCAGTTTAGCCCTGGTATCGCCGGGCTCACCCCTCCACTTT. This encodes CASSLALVSPGSPLHF.

The V gene is TRBV7-9, the J gene TRBJ2-5; 7 nucleotides align to TRBD2. V lost 5 bases to trimming and J lost 3 bases; unmatched junction nucleotides: 6. The CDR3 consists of 14 residues. In germline, CDR1 is SEHNR, CDR2 FQNEAQ (reference sequence). The CDR3: CASSDAAGEETQYF. The DNA for the CDR3 is TGTGCCAGCAGCGATGCCGCGGGAGAAGAGACCCAGTACTTC.

The chain links TRBV6-5 to TRBJ1-1, with TRBD1 matching 9 bases. The trim removed 6 bases at V and 7 bases at J, leaving 6 bases unmatched. This CDR3 region has 13 residues. Per the germline V gene, CDR1 is MNHEY and CDR2 is SVGAGI. The CDR3 coding sequence is TGTGCCAGCAGCTCGGGACAGGGCATTGAAGCTTTCTTT. It translates to CASSSGQGIEAFF.

The chain links TRBV11-3 to TRBJ2-1; 7 nucleotides line up with TRBD2. V shed 5 bases and J 6 bases; nucleotides not matched to a gene: 16. The germline V gene has CDR1 SGHNT and CDR2 YENEEA. CDR3 length: 17 residues. The DNA of the CDR3 is TGTGCCAGCAGCACCTCATGGGAGGGCCCCCAGGCCAATGAGCAGTTCTTC. Translating gives CASSTSWEGPQANEQFF.